The 26 T cell receptor beta chains reported below all come from one sample, sequenced in a study of CXCR3-negative and CXCR3-positive naive CD8 T cells (dated by TCRdb to the late 2010s). These receptors' targets are unknown. Sequencing used a NextSeq 550. The Human TCR Profiling Kit (MiLaboratory) was used to make UMI-labeled 5' RACE TRB cDNA libraries. TCRdb reprocessed the reads, reporting each CDR3 protein sequence once and no DNA. The table of this sample itemizes some 68,000 distinct CDR3 sequences. The ten largest make up roughly 4.4% of the sample. The full study reports these points: Compared with CXCR3-negative naive cells, CXCR3-positive naive cells had TRB CDR3s with higher hydrophobicity (lower Kidera factor 4), lower energy, and higher strength and volume indices.

Material: naive CXCR3+ CD8+ T cells from blood. Per the publication, the cell subset or site label means: CD45RO-CCR7+CD27+CD95- naive CD8+ T cells expressing CXCR3 (TNR3+). These receptors came from a human donor in good health. Some clones in this sample may be carry-over from other donors' samples.

The V gene is TRBV7-9, the J gene TRBJ2-7; TCRdb indicates TRBD2, and absent DNA this call remains unverified. From germline, CDR1 is SEHNR and CDR2 FQNEAQ (reference sequence). This CDR3 has 16 amino acids. CDR3 in amino acids: CASSLASGGSTYEQYF.

The V call is TRBV6-2 or TRBV6-3, the J call TRBJ2-2; TCRdb's D gene call, TRBD1, goes unchecked for lack of DNA. The CDR3 runs 17 residues. Germline assignment: CDR1 MNHEY and CDR2 SVGEGT. CDR3 amino acids: CASSYSRSGEDTGELFF.

The rearrangement uses TRBV7-9 and TRBJ2-7; TCRdb's assignment of TRBD2 cannot be checked, as there is no DNA. This CDR3 is 18 amino acids long. The V gene's germline CDR1 is SEHNR and CDR2 FQNEAQ (reference sequence). The CDR3 loop is CASSTSLAGGLSSYEQYF.

This chain joins TRBV19 and TRBJ2-2. The CDR3 length is 11 residues. The germline V gene encodes CDR1 LNHDA and CDR2 SQIVND (reference sequence). The CDR3 loop reads CASRDTGELFF.

The genes are TRBV11-2 and TRBJ2-7; with no DNA, the TCRdb D assignment of TRBD1 cannot be verified. Germline V gene lookup returns CDR1 SGHAT and CDR2 FQNNGV. CDR3 length equals 15 residues. The CDR3 here is CASSLYRGISYEQYF.

The chain employs TRBV7-9 and TRBJ1-1. Germline loops: CDR1 SEHNR, CDR2 FQNEAQ (reference sequence). The CDR3 spans 15 residues. The CDR3 loop is CASSATQMRGTEAFF.

This chain connects TRBV29-1 to TRBJ2-7; TCRdb reports TRBD1, a call that lacks DNA to check it against. Germline values: CDR1 SQVTM, CDR2 ANQGSEA. This CDR3 is 12 amino acids long. This chain's CDR3 is CSARDGAVENYF.

The chain uses TRBV5-1 and TRBJ2-3; TCRdb proposes TRBD1, but this gene call is untestable without DNA. Germline values: CDR1 SGHRS, CDR2 YFSETQ. The CDR3 length is 16 residues. The CDR3 is CASTTSGHPETDTQYF.

This chain joins TRBV29-1 and TRBJ2-2. CDR3 length equals 12 residues. The germline V gene encodes CDR1 SQVTM and CDR2 ANQGSEA. CDR3: CSVCLNTGELFF.

The chain couples TRBV6-2 or TRBV6-3 to TRBJ2-1; lacking DNA, the TRBD2 call made by TCRdb goes unchecked. CDR1 and CDR2 (germline): MNHEY, SVGEGT. CDR3 length: 13 residues. Here the CDR3 reads CASSPVRGHEQFF.

This CDR3 reads CSVEIEGGYTGELFF. The rearrangement links TRBV29-1 to TRBJ2-2; TCRdb calls TRBD1, which cannot be checked without DNA. The CDR3 has 15 amino acids. Per the germline V gene, CDR1 is SQVTM and CDR2 is ANQGSEA.

The chain is built from TRBV6-6 and TRBJ2-3; TCRdb gives TRBD1 as the D gene, but with no DNA this cannot be confirmed. Germline V CDR1 and CDR2: MNHNY, SVGAGI (reference sequence). CDR3 length: 14 amino acids. The CDR3: CASSYFRGGDTQYF.

This chain connects TRBV12-3 or TRBV12-4 to TRBJ2-3; the TRBD1 assignment by TCRdb is unverifiable without DNA. The CDR3 is 13 amino acids. This CDR3 is CASSPTGLDTQYF.

The chain carries TRBV15 and TRBJ2-1. Germline lookup yields CDR1 LNHNV and CDR2 YYDKDF (reference sequence). CDR3 length: 15 residues. This CDR3 is CATSPRTGSYNEQFF.

The rearrangement joins TRBV4-1 to TRBJ2-1. This CDR3 comprises 13 residues. Germline CDR1 MGHRA, CDR2 YSYEKL. The CDR3 reads CASSQGLYNEQFF.

J is TRBJ2-3 and V is TRBV28; TCRdb designates TRBD1, a call that cannot be tested without DNA. The CDR3 totals 15 residues. Germline assignment: CDR1 MDHEN and CDR2 SYDVKM. The CDR3: CASQLRDRGVDTQYF.

V usage is TRBV7-9 and J usage is TRBJ2-7; with no DNA, the TCRdb D assignment of TRBD1 cannot be verified. The CDR3 runs to 18 residues. Germline loops: CDR1 SEHNR, CDR2 FQNEAQ (reference sequence). CDR3 amino acids: CASSARDRGRDDAYEQYF.

V gene TRBV12-3 or TRBV12-4 combines with J gene TRBJ2-1; the D call of TRBD1 rests on TCRdb alone, since no DNA is present to check it. This CDR3 region has 14 residues. The CDR3 loop reads CASSFGQGYKEQFF.

The chain uses TRBV29-1 and TRBJ1-1. The CDR3 sequence is 13 residues long. Germline V gives CDR1 SQVTM, CDR2 ANQGSEA. CDR3 protein: CSVGGFENTEAFF.

The chain couples TRBV20-1 to TRBJ2-7; TCRdb's D call, TRBD1, is unchecked because there is no DNA. Germline loops: CDR1 DFQATT, CDR2 SNEGSKA (reference sequence). This CDR3 region has 12 residues. The CDR3 spells CSAGTGLGEQYF.

This sequence joins TRBV6-1 and TRBJ1-1. Germline loops: CDR1 MNHNS, CDR2 SASEGT. The CDR3 loop spans 13 amino acids. The CDR3 reads CASKTEMNTEAFF.

The chain couples TRBV2 to TRBJ2-1; TCRdb picks TRBD2, but there is no DNA to check that call. This CDR3 is 15 amino acids long. Germline V CDR1 and CDR2: SNHLY, FYNNEI. CDR3: CASRTETSLHNEQFF. Filled out from reference TRBV2 and TRBJ2-1, the complete variable domain reads EPEVTQTPSHQVTQMGQEVILRCVPISNHLYFYWYRQILGQKVEFLVSFYNNEISEKSEIFDDQFSVERPDGSNFTLKIRSTKLEDSAMYFCASRTETSLHNEQFFGPGTRLTVL.

The rearrangement joins TRBV6-2 or TRBV6-3 to TRBJ2-7; TCRdb names TRBD1, which stays unverified in the absence of DNA. The CDR3 length is 13 residues. From germline, CDR1 is MNHEY and CDR2 SVGEGT. The CDR3 sequence is CASGDGSTYEQYF.

V is TRBV4-3 and J is TRBJ2-7; without DNA, the TCRdb call of TRBD2 cannot be checked. CDR1 LGHNA and CDR2 YSLEER come from the germline V gene. The CDR3 sequence is 15 residues long. This CDR3 is CASSQDAGGNYEQYF.

This chain connects TRBV7-9 to TRBJ2-4. This CDR3 is built from 14 residues. Germline V lookup: CDR1 SEHNR, CDR2 FQNEAQ (reference sequence). CDR3 protein: CASSLQFGRGIQYF.

The chain uses TRBV3-1 and TRBJ1-5. CDR1 and CDR2 from the germline V gene are LGHDT and YNNKEL (reference sequence). This CDR3 contains 15 residues. CDR3 sequence reads: CASSQGRRGVQPQHF.